This T cell receptor (beta chain) was identified in a study of vaccination effects on CD4 cells after COVID-19. Overall study context: Participants received two doses of either the BNT162b2 or mRNA-1273 vaccine.

Sequencing in the ViraFEST assay came after antigen-specific CD4+ T cells had been expanded with viral peptide pools, which were used to stimulate PBMC. Investigators separated out CD4+ T cells once about 10 days of culture had passed. Vaccinated recipients, who were negative for nucleocapsid antibodies, had no history of SARS-CoV-2 infection. The CDR3 sequence is 14 residues long. V was trimmed by 4 bases and J by 0 bases, leaving 8 bases between them. Germline CDR1 reads MRHNA; CDR2 reads SNTAGT. This clone was seen only once. The antigen remains undetermined. Measured with immunoSEQ multiplex PCR; TCRdb has only the in-frame clones, and not every one. The repertoire holds roughly 63,000 clones, with approximately 71% as singletons.

The chain is built from TRBV6-4 and TRBJ2-3; D perhaps matches TRBD1 (6 bases). The sequence came from a human donor who received a COVID-19 vaccine. Material: CD4+ T cells from PBMCs cultured with HCoV-OC43 spike peptides, obtained before COVID-19 vaccination. Described subset: HCoV-OC43 spike overlapping peptide pool stimulation. This CDR3 reads CASSAGASTDTQYF. The DNA for the CDR3 is TGTGCCAGCAGTGCAGGGGCTAGCACAGATACGCAGTATTTT.